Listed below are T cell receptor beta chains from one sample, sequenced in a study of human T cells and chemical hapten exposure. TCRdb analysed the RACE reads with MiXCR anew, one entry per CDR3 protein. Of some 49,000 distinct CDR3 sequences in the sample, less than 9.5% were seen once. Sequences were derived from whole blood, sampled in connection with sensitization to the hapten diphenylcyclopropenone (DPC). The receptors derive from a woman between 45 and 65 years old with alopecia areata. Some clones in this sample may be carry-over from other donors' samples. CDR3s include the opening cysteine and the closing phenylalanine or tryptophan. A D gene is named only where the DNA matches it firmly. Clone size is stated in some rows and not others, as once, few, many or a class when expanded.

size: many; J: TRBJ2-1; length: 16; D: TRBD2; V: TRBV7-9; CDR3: CASSSVDSGSLNEQFF; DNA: TGTGCCAGCAGCTCAGTAGATAGCGGGAGTCTGAATGAGCAGTTCTTC
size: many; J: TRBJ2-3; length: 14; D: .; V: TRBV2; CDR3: CASRPQGLTDTQYF; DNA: TGTGCCAGCAGGCCGCAGGGTCTCACAGATACGCAGTATTTT
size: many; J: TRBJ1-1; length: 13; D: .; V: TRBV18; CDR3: CASSPDGRTEAFF; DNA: TGTGCCAGCTCCCCCGACGGACGAACTGAAGCTTTCTTT
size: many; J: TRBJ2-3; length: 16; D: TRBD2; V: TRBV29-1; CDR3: CSVGGLAGVDTDTQYF; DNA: TGCAGCGTTGGCGGGCTAGCGGGAGTGGACACAGATACGCAGTATTTT
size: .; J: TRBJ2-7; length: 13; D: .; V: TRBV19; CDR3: CASSIADGYEQYF; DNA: TGTGCCAGTAGTATAGCGGACGGCTACGAGCAGTACTTC
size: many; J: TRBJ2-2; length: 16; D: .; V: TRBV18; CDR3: CASSAGQLQNTGELFF; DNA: TGTGCCAGCTCAGCGGGACAGCTACAGAACACCGGGGAGCTGTTTTTT
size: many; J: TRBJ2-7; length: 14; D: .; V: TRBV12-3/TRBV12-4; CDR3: CASTKGGRNYEQYF; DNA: TGTGCCAGCACTAAAGGAGGGCGGAACTACGAGCAGTACTTC
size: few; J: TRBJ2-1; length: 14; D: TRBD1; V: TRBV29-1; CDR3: CSVRGQGSYNEQFF; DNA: TGCAGCGTTCGAGGACAGGGGTCCTACAATGAGCAGTTCTTC
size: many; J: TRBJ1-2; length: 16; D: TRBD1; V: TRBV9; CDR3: CASSVHWDRVNYGYTF; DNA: TGTGCCAGCAGCGTCCACTGGGACAGGGTGAACTATGGCTACACCTTC
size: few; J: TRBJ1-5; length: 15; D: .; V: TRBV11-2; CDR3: CASSLDLGGSQPQHF; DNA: TGTGCCAGCAGCTTAGATCTAGGAGGCTCTCAGCCCCAGCATTTT
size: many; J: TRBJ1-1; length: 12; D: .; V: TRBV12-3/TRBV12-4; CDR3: CASSFSGTEAFF; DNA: TGTGCCAGCAGTTTCTCGGGCACTGAAGCTTTCTTT
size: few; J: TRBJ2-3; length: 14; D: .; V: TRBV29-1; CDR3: CSVALTSGADTQYF; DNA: TGCAGCGTTGCACTTACCTCCGGAGCGGATACGCAGTATTTT
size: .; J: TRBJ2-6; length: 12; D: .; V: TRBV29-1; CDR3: CSAGPGANVLTF; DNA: TGCAGCGCAGGACCTGGGGCCAACGTCCTGACTTTC
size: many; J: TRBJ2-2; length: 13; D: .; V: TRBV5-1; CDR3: CASSAVFEGELFF; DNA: TGCGCCAGCAGCGCGGTTTTTGAAGGGGAGCTGTTTTTT
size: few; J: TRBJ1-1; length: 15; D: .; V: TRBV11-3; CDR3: CVSSPGSPRGTEAFF; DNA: TGTGTCAGCAGCCCGGGATCTCCCAGGGGAACTGAAGCTTTCTTT
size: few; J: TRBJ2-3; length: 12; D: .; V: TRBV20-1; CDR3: CSASLATDTQYF; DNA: TGCAGTGCTAGCTTGGCCACAGATACGCAGTATTTT
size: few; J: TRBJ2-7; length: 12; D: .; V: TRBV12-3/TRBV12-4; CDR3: CASSPPAVEQYF; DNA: TGTGCCAGCAGCCCGCCCGCGGTAGAGCAGTACTTC
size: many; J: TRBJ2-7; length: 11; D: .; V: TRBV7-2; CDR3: CASSPNYEQYF; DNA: TGTGCCAGCAGCCCTAACTACGAGCAGTACTTC
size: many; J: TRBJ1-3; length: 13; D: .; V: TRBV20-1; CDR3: CSASETVGNTIYF; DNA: TGCAGTGCTAGTGAGACAGTTGGAAACACCATATATTTT
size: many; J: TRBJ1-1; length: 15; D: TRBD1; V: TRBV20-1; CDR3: CSAKSNRGRDTEAFF; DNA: TGCAGTGCTAAGTCGAACAGGGGGCGCGACACTGAAGCTTTCTTT
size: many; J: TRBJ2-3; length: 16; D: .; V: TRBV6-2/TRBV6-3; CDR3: CASSYSPWGEAHTQYF; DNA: TGTGCCAGCAGTTACTCCCCCTGGGGGGAGGCGCATACGCAGTATTTT
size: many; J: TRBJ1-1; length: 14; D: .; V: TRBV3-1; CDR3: CASSHQDRNTEAFF; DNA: TGTGCCAGCAGCCACCAGGACAGGAACACTGAAGCTTTCTTT
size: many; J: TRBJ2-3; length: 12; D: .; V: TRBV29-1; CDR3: CSASLEGNTQYF; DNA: TGCAGCGCCTCGCTGGAGGGGAATACGCAGTATTTT
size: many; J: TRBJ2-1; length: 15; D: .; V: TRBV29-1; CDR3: CSVVPGGTAYNEQFF; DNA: TGCAGCGTTGTCCCCGGAGGGACAGCCTACAATGAGCAGTTCTTC
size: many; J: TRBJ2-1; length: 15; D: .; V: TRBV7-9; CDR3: CASSLEGAPHNEQFF; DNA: TGTGCCAGCAGCTTGGAGGGGGCCCCCCACAATGAGCAGTTCTTC
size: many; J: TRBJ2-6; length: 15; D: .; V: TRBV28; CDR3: CASRLRGSGANVLTF; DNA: TGTGCCAGCAGGCTCAGGGGTTCAGGGGCCAACGTCCTGACTTTC
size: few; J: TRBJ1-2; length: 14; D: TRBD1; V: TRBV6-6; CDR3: CASLPLRQGHGYTF; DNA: TGTGCCAGCTTACCACTTCGACAGGGGCATGGCTACACCTTC
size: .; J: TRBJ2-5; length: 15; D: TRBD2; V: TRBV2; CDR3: CASRRGLAGEETQYF; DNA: TGTGCCAGCCGGAGGGGACTAGCGGGAGAGGAGACCCAGTACTTC
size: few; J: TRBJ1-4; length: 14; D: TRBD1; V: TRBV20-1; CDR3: CSAGPTGVNEKLFF; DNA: TGCAGTGCTGGACCGACAGGGGTTAATGAAAAACTGTTTTTT
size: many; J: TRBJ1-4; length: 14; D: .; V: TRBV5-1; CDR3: CASSEGTLGEKLFF; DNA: TGCGCCAGCAGCGAAGGGACTTTAGGGGAAAAACTGTTTTTT
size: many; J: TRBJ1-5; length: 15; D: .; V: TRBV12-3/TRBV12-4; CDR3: CASSSQRSFDQPQHF; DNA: TGTGCCAGCAGTAGTCAACGGTCCTTCGATCAGCCCCAGCATTTT
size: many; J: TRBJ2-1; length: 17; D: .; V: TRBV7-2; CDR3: CASSLLGLASSYNEQFF; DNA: TGTGCCAGCAGTCTATTGGGGCTAGCTAGCTCCTACAATGAGCAGTTCTTC
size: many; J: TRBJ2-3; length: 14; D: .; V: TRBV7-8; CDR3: CASSPWTASDTQYF; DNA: TGTGCCAGCAGCCCTTGGACGGCCTCAGATACGCAGTATTTT
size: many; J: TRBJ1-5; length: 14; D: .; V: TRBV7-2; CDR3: CASSFWDSNQPQHF; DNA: TGTGCCAGCAGCTTTTGGGACAGCAATCAGCCCCAGCATTTT
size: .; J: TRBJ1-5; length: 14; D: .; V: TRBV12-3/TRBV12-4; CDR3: CASSLGVSGQPQHF; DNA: TGTGCCAGCAGTTTAGGGGTGTCAGGTCAGCCCCAGCATTTT
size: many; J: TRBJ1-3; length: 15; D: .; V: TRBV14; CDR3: CASSQNRVSGNTIYF; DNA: TGTGCCAGCAGCCAAAATAGGGTCTCTGGAAACACCATATATTTT
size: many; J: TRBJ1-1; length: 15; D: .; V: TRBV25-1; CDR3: CASSEWGGMNTEAFF; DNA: TGTGCCAGCAGTGAATGGGGGGGGATGAACACTGAAGCTTTCTTT
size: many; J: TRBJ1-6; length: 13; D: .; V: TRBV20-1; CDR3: CSAISEINSPLHF; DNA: TGCAGTGCTATATCGGAGATTAATTCACCCCTCCACTTT
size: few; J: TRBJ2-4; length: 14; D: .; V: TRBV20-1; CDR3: CSARIGTTENIQYF; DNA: TGCAGTGCTAGAATTGGGACAACGGAAAACATTCAGTACTTC
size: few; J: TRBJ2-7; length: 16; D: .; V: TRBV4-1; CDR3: CASSQTGTLEIHEQYF; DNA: TGCGCCAGCAGCCAAACAGGGACACTGGAGATCCACGAGCAGTACTTC
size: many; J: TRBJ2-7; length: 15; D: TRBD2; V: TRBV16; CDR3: CASSQELAGESEQYF; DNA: TGTGCCAGCAGCCAGGAATTAGCGGGAGAGTCCGAGCAGTACTTC